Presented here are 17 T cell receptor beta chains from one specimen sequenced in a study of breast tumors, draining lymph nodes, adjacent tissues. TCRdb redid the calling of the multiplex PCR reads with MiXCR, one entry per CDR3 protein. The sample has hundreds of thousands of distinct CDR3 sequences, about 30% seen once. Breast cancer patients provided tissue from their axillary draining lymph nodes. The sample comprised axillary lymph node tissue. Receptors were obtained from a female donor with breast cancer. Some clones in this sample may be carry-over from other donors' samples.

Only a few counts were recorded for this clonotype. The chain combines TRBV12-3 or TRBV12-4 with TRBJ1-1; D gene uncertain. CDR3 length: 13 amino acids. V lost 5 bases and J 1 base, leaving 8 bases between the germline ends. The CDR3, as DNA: TGTGCCAGCAGTCGGGTGAGGAACACTGAAGCTTTCTTT. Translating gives CASSRVRNTEAFF.

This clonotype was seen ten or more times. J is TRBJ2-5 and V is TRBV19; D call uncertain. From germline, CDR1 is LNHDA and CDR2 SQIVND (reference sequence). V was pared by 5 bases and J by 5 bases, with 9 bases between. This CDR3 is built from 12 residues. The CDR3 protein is CASSPLGETQYF. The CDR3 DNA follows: TGTGCCAGTAGTCCGCTAGGGGAGACCCAGTACTTC.

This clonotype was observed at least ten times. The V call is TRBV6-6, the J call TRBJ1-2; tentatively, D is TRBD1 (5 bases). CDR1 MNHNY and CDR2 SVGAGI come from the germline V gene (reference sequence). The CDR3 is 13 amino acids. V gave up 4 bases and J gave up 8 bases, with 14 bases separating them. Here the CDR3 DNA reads TGTGCCAGCAGTTCGGGGGGAGGGGAAGGCTACACCTTC. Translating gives CASSSGGGEGYTF.

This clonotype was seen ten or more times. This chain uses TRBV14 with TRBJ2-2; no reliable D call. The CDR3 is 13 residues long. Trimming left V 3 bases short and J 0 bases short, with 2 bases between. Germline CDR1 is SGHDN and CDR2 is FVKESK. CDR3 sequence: CASSQANTGELFF. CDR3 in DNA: TGTGCCAGCAGCCAGGCGAACACCGGGGAGCTGTTTTTT.

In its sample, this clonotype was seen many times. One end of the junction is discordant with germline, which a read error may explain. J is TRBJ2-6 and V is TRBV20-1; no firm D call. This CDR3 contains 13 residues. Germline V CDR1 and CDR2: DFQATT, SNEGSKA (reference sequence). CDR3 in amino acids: CSAGERGANVLTF. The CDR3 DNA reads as TGCAGTGCTGGAGAGAGAGGGGCCAACGTCCTGACTTTC.

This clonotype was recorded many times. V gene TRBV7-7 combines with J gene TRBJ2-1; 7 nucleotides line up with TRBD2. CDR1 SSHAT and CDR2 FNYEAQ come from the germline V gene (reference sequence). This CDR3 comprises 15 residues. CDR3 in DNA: TGTGCTTCGAAGATTACCACGGGGAGGGACAATGAGCAGTTCTTC. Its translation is CASKITTGRDNEQFF.

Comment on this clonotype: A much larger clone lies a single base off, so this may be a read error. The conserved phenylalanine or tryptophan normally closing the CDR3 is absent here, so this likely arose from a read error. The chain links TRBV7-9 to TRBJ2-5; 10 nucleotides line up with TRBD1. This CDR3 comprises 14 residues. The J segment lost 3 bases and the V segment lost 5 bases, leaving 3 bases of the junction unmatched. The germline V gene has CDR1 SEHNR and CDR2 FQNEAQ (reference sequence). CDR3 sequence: CASSPGTGEETQYL. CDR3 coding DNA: TGTGCCAGCAGCCCAGGGACAGGGGAAGAGACCCAGTACCTC.

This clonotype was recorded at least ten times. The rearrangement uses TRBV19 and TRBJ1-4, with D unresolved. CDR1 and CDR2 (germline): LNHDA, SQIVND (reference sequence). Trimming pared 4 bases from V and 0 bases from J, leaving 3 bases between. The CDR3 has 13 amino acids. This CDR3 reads CASSTTTNEKLFF. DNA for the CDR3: TGTGCCAGTAGTACAACAACTAATGAAAAACTGTTTTTT.

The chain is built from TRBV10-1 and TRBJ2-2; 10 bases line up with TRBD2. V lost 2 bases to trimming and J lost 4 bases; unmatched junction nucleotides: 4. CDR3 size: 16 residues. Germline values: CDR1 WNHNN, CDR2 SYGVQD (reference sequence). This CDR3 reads CASSEGAGGPTGELFF. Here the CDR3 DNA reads TGCGCCAGCAGTGAGGGAGCGGGAGGGCCCACCGGGGAGCTGTTTTTT.

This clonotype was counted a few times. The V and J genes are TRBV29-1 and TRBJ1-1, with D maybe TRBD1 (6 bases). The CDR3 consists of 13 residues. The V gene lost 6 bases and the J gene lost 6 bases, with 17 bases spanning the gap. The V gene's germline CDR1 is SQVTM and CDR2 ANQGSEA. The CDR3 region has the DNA TGCAGCGTCACCGGGGCCGGGGGCGCTGAAGCTTTCTTT. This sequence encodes CSVTGAGGAEAFF.

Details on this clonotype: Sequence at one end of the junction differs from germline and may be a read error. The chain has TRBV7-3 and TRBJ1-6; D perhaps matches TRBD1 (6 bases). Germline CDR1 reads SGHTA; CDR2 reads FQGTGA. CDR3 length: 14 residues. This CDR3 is CASSLRVQGNLLTF. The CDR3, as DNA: TGTGCCAGCAGCTTAAGGGTTCAGGGGAATCTTTTGACCTTT.

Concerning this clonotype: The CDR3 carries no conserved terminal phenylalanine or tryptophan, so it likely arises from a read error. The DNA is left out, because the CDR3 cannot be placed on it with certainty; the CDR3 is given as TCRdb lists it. The chain's CDR3 is CASSQDLRLA. The chain joins TRBV14 to TRBJ1-3. Including both end residues, the CDR3 is 10 amino acids long. Germline CDR1 reads SGHDN; CDR2 reads FVKESK.

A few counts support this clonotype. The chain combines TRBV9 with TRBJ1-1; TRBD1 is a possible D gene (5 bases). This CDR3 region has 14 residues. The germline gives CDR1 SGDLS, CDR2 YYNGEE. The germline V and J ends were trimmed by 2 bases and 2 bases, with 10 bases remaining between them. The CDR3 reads CASSVDIGNTEAFF. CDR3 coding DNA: TGTGCCAGCAGCGTGGACATTGGTAACACTGAAGCTTTCTTT.

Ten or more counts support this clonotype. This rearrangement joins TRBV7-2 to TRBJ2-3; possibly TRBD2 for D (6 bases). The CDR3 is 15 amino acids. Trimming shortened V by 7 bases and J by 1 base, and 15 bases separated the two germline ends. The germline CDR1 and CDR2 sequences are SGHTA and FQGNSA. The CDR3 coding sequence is TGTGCCAGCACCCCCCGGGACTTAGGCACAGATACGCAGTATTTT. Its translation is CASTPRDLGTDTQYF.

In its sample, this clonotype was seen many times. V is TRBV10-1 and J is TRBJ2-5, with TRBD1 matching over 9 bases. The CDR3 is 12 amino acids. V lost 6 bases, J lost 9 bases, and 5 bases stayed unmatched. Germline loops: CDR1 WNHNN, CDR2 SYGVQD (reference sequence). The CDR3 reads CASRGQGGPQYF. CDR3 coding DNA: TGCGCCAGCAGGGGACAGGGCGGCCCCCAGTACTTC.

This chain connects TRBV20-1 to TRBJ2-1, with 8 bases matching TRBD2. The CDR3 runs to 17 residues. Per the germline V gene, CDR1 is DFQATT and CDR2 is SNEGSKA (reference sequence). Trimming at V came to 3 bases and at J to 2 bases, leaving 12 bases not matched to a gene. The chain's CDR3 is CSASFQSAGETYNEQFF. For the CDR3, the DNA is TGCAGTGCTAGCTTCCAGTCAGCGGGAGAAACCTACAATGAGCAGTTCTTC.

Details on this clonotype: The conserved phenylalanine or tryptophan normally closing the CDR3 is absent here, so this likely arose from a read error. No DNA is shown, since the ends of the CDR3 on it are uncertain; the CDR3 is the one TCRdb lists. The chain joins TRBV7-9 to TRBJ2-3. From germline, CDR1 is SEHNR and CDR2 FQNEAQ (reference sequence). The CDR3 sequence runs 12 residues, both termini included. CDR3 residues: CASSDWEDTQEL.